Reported below is one T cell receptor (beta chain). It has no known antigen specificity. Base quality data are lacking; no much larger clone is found one base away. These data belong to a study of cytomegalovirus exposure and HLA in healthy donors listed by TCRdb under 2017. About the investigation overall: An earlier analysis of some 600 of the donors reported 276 Gb of sequence data and 117 million unique TCR beta sequences obtained from approximately 180 million T cells. About five DR-DQ haplotypes were treated as single units for association and clustering because of strong linkage in the cohort. Both class I and class II loci were covered by HLA typing, at four-digit resolution. Every repertoire in the discovery cohort had been generated on one and the same sequencing platform. Alongside the repertoire data, information on donor age, sex, ethnicity and CMV serostatus was compiled. In the later analysis, no new phenotypic data were used to find candidate immune exposures; instead, reliance was placed on TCR beta sequences and their occurrence across donors. Among roughly 400 genotyped donors of the cohort, an average of around 250,000 unique TCR beta nucleotide sequences was sequenced per donor, of which 15% to 20% were non-productive. The study was designed to test whether signatures of past pathogen exposure could be identified by cataloging public T cell receptors. The genetic ancestry cluster associated with self-reported Caucasian donors included around four fifths of the 398 genotyped donors. To predict cytomegalovirus infection status, the study brought together high-throughput TCR immunosequencing, statistical association of individual TCRs with disease status, and machine learning. A separate validation cohort of 100 to 150 different subjects was used in addition to the 666-subject first cohort. The number of typed donors differed by locus: roughly 620-630 for A, B, C, DRB1 and DQB1; some 500 for DQA1; 606 for DPA1; and about 470 for DPB1. Genome-wide SNP genotypes for about 55% of the roughly 670 donors were used in a later genetic analysis, which treated that subset as a discovery cohort. An early release covering 550 to 650 HLA-typed donors comprised about 300 gigabases of sequencing data and about 90 million unique TCR sequences. In a later analysis, previously published TCR beta repertoires from 500 to 750 donors were re-analyzed and high-resolution HLA genotyping was added so that TCR occurrence patterns could be studied. The T cell repertoires of 550 to 850 subjects were profiled by immunosequencing and related to cytomegalovirus serostatus. In an earlier analysis of more than 550 of the donors, high-throughput TCR beta sequencing was used to judge whether each TCR beta V gene segment behaved as functional or pseudogenic.

The cohort comprised 550 to 700 healthy bone marrow donors. All cohort members were sampled while nominally healthy, although unrecorded immune exposures were likely present. The donor was CMV seronegative and was included in the group of approximately 350 seronegative cohort members. Each donor provided a peripheral blood sample, and peripheral blood mononuclear cells were used for TCR beta sequencing. Genomic DNA extraction from the blood cell samples was performed with the Qiagen DNeasy Blood Extraction Kit. Receptor libraries were prepared by the immunoSEQ multiplex PCR assay. For the multiplex PCR, a mixture combining 60 forward primers for TCR Vbeta segments and 13 reverse primers for TCR Jbeta segments was used. Amplification of the CDR3 region of rearranged TCR beta genes was performed with a multiplex PCR assay on genomic DNA. On the Illumina HiSeq System, the amplified TCR beta libraries were sequenced as 87-base-pair reads. The study's processing was this. A later analysis tallied roughly 76 million unique TCR beta chains across the 550 to 850 repertoires, and about 10 million of those chains were shared by two or more donors. To remove PCR and sequencing errors, raw reads were error-corrected and collapsed into unique sequences using a nearest-neighbor algorithm that merged closely related sequences. Alignment of CDR3 sequences to IMGT reference sequences was used to assign V, D and J gene segments. For a sequence to be retained, a match of at least six nucleotides to both a V gene segment and a J gene segment was required. Rearrangements were classified as productive when the CDR3 lacked stop codons and remained in frame with V and J, and all other rearrangements were classified as non-productive. CDR3 was defined according to IMGT convention as the region running from the second conserved V-encoded cysteine to the conserved J-encoded phenylalanine. In an earlier analysis of 500 to 650 of the donors, sequences lacking an unambiguous match to a single V gene segment were excluded. In an earlier analysis of about 590 of the donors, a V segment was called functional when productive rearrangements were above 56.7%, and segregating when the standard deviation between donors exceeded 5%. To diagnose cytomegalovirus status from the catalog of TCR beta chain sequences, a statistical classification framework was built. A later analysis assigned V and J genes by comparing TCR nucleotide sequences with IMGT/GENE-DB human TR gene sequences. The TCRdist pipeline was used in a later analysis to assign CDR3 sequences and most-parsimonious VDJ recombination scenarios. In a later analysis, each TCR beta chain was defined by its CDR3 amino acid sequence together with its V-gene family, and reads lacking a unique V-gene family were excluded. A later analysis removed 550 to 700 highly shared, low-generation-probability nucleotide sequences to deal with suspected cross-contamination and a sequencing artifact. In a later analysis, a clonal expansion index for each public chain was calculated from normalized within-repertoire ranks of inferred template counts. Generation probabilities in a later analysis came from a VDJ recombination model fitted to out-of-frame rearrangements, and those results were checked against IGoR. In a later analysis, TCR-TCR, TCR-HLA and TCR-CMV co-occurrence was scored with hypergeometric tests, and a repertoire-size bias correction was applied to TCR pairs. False discovery rates were estimated in a later analysis by permuting HLA or CMV assignments 20 times. In a later analysis, co-occurring TCRs were grouped with DBSCAN, and TCRdist sequence similarity was added when clustering was performed within HLA-allele-positive subsets. Repertoires with fewer than 30,000 or more than 120,000 public chains, plus five repertoires with anomalous nucleotide sharing, were excluded from co-occurrence clustering. TCRdb took over this immuneACCESS table, retaining in-frame rearrangements with V and J assigned. Such tables are incomplete; in checked studies, under half of the missing clones stem from an unresolved V gene, and the remainder is unexplained. V and J calls and clone size are as listed in that table; D and trimming were resolved from the DNA. The sample has 30,000 to 40,000 clones on record, 85% to 95% of them singletons. Of the sample, roughly 3% is held by the ten largest clones.

Broader findings and caveats from the paper: While some public TCRs were present in many individuals, most TCR sequences turned up only very rarely across donors. A further reported finding was that TCR beta sequences accurately predicted the HLA-A and HLA-B alleles for most subjects in the first cohort. The sequencing pipeline was judged likely to have produced a cluster of highly shared sequence variants as a technical artifact. In a later analysis, HLA-associated TCR beta chains were found to be more clonally expanded and to have lower generation probabilities than equally common non-associated chains. Presence/absence analyses assumed roughly uniform sequencing depth across donors, an assumption that may not hold. The 87-base-pair reads could not distinguish some IMGT-functional V segments, including TRBV6-2 and TRBV6-3, so those segments were excluded. At a false discovery rate of 0.05, a later analysis linked around 15,000 TCR beta sequences to specific HLA alleles. Because HLA typing was unavailable for some donors at each locus, only the typed subset was used in association tests. Linkage disequilibrium might explain the correlated functional status among segregating V segments, but an unknown experimental factor could not be excluded. Because counts were too low, about 17 rarely observed V segments, including chromosome 9 orphons, were excluded from the earlier analysis of 587 of the donors. V-gene and J-gene trimming of TCR beta chains was associated with a missense DCLRE1C variant in a later genetic analysis, and the association was replicated in an independent cohort. The cohort was sequenced for TCR beta chains only, and without alpha or paired-chain data the features that could be detected were limited. In an earlier analysis of fewer than 700 of the donors, most TCR beta V segments appeared in productive rearrangements about 87% or about 30% of the time, broadly matching IMGT annotations. A few of the identified cytomegalovirus-associated TCR beta chains were confirmed in vitro to be specific for cytomegalovirus antigens. It was suggested by the authors that the approach could potentially be generalized to other disease states and immunological phenotypes. A later analysis found that most CMV-associated TCR beta chains appeared HLA-restricted, with HLA associations seemingly driven largely by CMV exposure. When HLA alleles, especially DR and DQ, strongly co-occurred, attributing TCR associations to individual alleles was difficult. A total of 150 or so TCR beta chains were listed by the study as associated with cytomegalovirus. According to a later genetic analysis, donors in an Asian-associated ancestry cluster had fewer N-insertions in productive TCRs than the approximately 670-donor mean. Several of the top co-occurrence clusters appeared to be linked to parvovirus B19, influenza, CMV and Epstein-Barr virus, according to a later analysis. CMV serostatus was the only immune exposure information available for the cohort. In a later analysis, the rate of TCR association differed among HLA loci, with DRB1 alleles having the most associated TCRs and HLA-C alleles having the fewest. The classifier was reported to diagnose cytomegalovirus status with high specificity and sensitivity in both the original cohort and the validation cohort.

Including cysteine and phenylalanine, the CDR3 has 19 amino acids. Only the CDR3 part of the read is kept: 57 bases, read in frame from the first base. V lost 2 bases and J lost 0 bases; the stretch between them is 20 bases long. Sequences MNHEY (CDR1) and SMNVEV (CDR2) are obtained from the germline V gene (reference sequence). Sample: PBMCs. Recombination linked TRBV27 to TRBJ2-1, with no confidently assigned D gene. The TCR sequence derives from a woman between 18 and 29 years old in good health and CMV-seronegative. The bases are TGTGCCAGCAGTTTAAGGCCCACTCTCGGCGGAAGCTCCTACAATGAGCAGTTCTTC. Protein translation: CASSLRPTLGGSSYNEQFF.